The 3 T cell receptor beta chains below all came from one sample that was sequenced in a study of human T cells and chemical hapten exposure. Time point indicated: pre-sensitization, week 0. Noted treatment: therapeutic diphenylcyclopropenone sensitization with weekly scalp DPC. TCRdb called the RACE reads again in MiXCR, with one record for every CDR3 protein. The data show approximately 260,000 distinct CDR3 sequences, 8.6% seen once. Specimen: whole blood, collected in connection with sensitization to the hapten diphenylcyclopropenone (DPC). Every receptor here comes from a woman aged 40-49 years with alopecia areata. Some clones in this sample may be carry-over from other donors' samples.

In its sample, this clonotype was seen many times. This chain uses TRBV20-1 with TRBJ2-7; the D gene is possibly TRBD1 (5 bases). The V gene lost 3 bases and the J gene lost 6 bases, with 15 bases spanning the gap. Germline assignment: CDR1 DFQATT and CDR2 SNEGSKA (reference sequence). The CDR3 runs 13 residues. The CDR3 nucleotides are TGCAGTGCTAGGGAAACCTCAGGGTTCGAGCAGTACTTC. It codes for CSARETSGFEQYF.

The chain has TRBV28 and TRBJ2-5, with 8 positions matching TRBD1. The CDR3 spans 15 residues. J lost 4 bases, V lost 3 bases, and 7 bases had no gene match. Germline CDR1 is MDHEN and CDR2 is SYDVKM. The DNA of the CDR3 is TGTGCCAGCAGTTTCCAGGCAGGGGGCGCAGAGACCCAGTACTTC. This gives the protein CASSFQAGGAETQYF.

The sample holds many counts of this clonotype. The rearrangement uses TRBV28 and TRBJ2-7; D is perhaps TRBD1 (5 bases). CDR3 length: 11 amino acids. Germline loops: CDR1 MDHEN, CDR2 SYDVKM. Trimming took off 6 bases at V and 5 bases at J, with 8 bases between the two ends. The CDR3: CASSLTDEQYF. DNA of the CDR3: TGTGCCAGCAGCCTGACAGACGAGCAGTACTTC.